This T cell receptor beta chain is from a study of blood T cell repertoires in COVID-19. Germline V gene lookup returns CDR1 SGHRS and CDR2 YFSETQ. This CDR3 is built from 14 residues. V was trimmed by 0 bases and J by 3 bases, leaving 9 bases between them. Only in-frame clones appear in the TCRdb table, and some are missing; sequencing was by immunoSEQ multiplex PCR. Among about 370,000 clones listed, more than 75% were seen once. Sequenced sample: peripheral blood. The rearrangement joins TRBV5-1 to TRBJ1-2, with D possibly being TRBD1 (6 bases). The receptor's source is a woman in her 30s with COVID-19, enrolled during active disease. CDR3: CASSLAWTDYGYTF. The CDR3 bases are TGCGCCAGCAGCTTGGCATGGACAGACTATGGCTACACCTTC.